The 18 T cell receptor beta chains below come from one sample, sequenced in a study of identical twins. TCRdb reanalysed the 5' RACE reads using MiXCR and keeps one entry per CDR3 protein. The data hold about 660,000 distinct CDR3 sequences, with over 8.5% observed a single time. The same sample was also used in a study of yellow fever vaccine responses in identical twins.

The sample comprised PBMCs. These receptor sequences come from a woman younger than 35 in good health.

In this sample, this clonotype turned up many times. This chain links TRBV6-2 or TRBV6-3 with TRBJ2-1; 10 bases are shared with TRBD2. Germline lookup yields CDR1 MNHEY and CDR2 SVGEGT. Trimming took 5 bases from V and 5 from J; bases not matched to a gene: 3. CDR3 size: 14 residues. CDR3 DNA sequence: TGTGCCAGCAGTAGGGGACTAGCGAACAATGAGCAGTTCTTC. Encoded protein: CASSRGLANNEQFF.

The chain links TRBV7-2 to TRBJ2-3, with D possibly TRBD1 on 5 matching bases. The germline V gene has CDR1 SGHTA and CDR2 FQGNSA. CDR3 length: 18 residues. The germline V and J ends were trimmed by 0 bases and 6 bases, with 22 bases remaining between them. CDR3 sequence: CASSLAWQGERPRDTQYF. The DNA for the CDR3 is TGTGCCAGCAGCTTAGCGTGGCAGGGCGAGCGTCCCCGGGATACGCAGTATTTT.

The V call is TRBV6-2 or TRBV6-3, the J call TRBJ2-5, with 7 bases lining up with TRBD1. The V segment lost 7 bases and the J segment 3 bases; nucleotides outside the gene matches: 14. The CDR3 has 16 amino acids. Germline values: CDR1 MNHEY, CDR2 SVGEGT. CDR3 sequence reads: CASTPDRTEVKETQYF. The CDR3 DNA is TGTGCCAGCACCCCGGACAGGACCGAAGTTAAAGAGACCCAGTACTTC.

This clonotype was recorded many times. This rearrangement joins TRBV3-1 to TRBJ1-1; D is uncertain. V dropped 3 bases and J dropped 6 bases, with 20 bases sitting between them. Germline CDR1 is LGHDT and CDR2 is YNNKEL (reference sequence). The CDR3 loop spans 16 amino acids. The CDR3 reads CASSQDPIKRSSEAFF. In DNA form, the CDR3 reads TGTGCCAGCAGCCAGGACCCGATAAAGAGGAGTTCTGAAGCTTTCTTT. Full variable domain (remainder filled in from reference TRBV3-1 and TRBJ1-1): DTAVSQTPKYLVTQMGNDKSIKCEQNLGHDTMYWYKQDSKKFLKIMFSYNNKELIINETVPNRFSPKSPDKAHLNLHINSLELGDSAVYFCASSQDPIKRSSEAFFGQGTRLTVV.

The chain joins TRBV10-3 to TRBJ2-7, with 8 bases aligning to TRBD2. The junction had 5 bases not matched to a gene; V was cut back by 7 bases and J by 0 bases. Per germline, CDR1 ENHRY and CDR2 SYGVKD. The CDR3 is made up of 14 amino acids. For the CDR3, the DNA is TGTGCCATCAAGAGCGGGGGTAGCTCCTACGAGCAGTACTTC. It encodes CAIKSGGSSYEQYF.

This clonotype has a handful of counts. This chain connects TRBV6-5 to TRBJ2-3; no firm D call. The CDR3 loop spans 15 amino acids. Germline V CDR1 and CDR2: MNHEY, SVGAGI. V was pared by 0 bases and J by 6 bases, with 13 bases between. The CDR3 coding sequence is TGTGCCAGCAGTTACTCGGTCGTCAATATTGATACGCAGTATTTT. It yields the protein CASSYSVVNIDTQYF.

This clonotype was found a few times. The rearrangement joins TRBV7-9 to TRBJ2-4; D is undetermined. This CDR3 has 11 amino acids. CDR1 is SEHNR and CDR2 is FQNEAQ in the germline V gene (reference sequence). V shed 0 bases and J shed 7 bases, with 1 base lying between them. In nucleotides, the CDR3 is TGTGCCAGCAGCTTAGCGAACATTCAGTACTTC. The encoded protein is CASSLANIQYF.

V and J are TRBV4-3 and TRBJ2-5; the match to TRBD1 covers 9 bases. V lost 4 bases to trimming and J lost 7 bases; unmatched junction nucleotides: 10. The CDR3 extends over 15 amino acids. Germline lookup yields CDR1 LGHNA and CDR2 YSLEER. CDR3 in amino acids: CASSLTGGLGRTQYF. The CDR3 nucleotides are TGCGCCAGCAGCCTCACAGGGGGCCTCGGACGGACCCAGTACTTC.

This chain connects TRBV5-1 to TRBJ1-1, with 8 bases fitting TRBD1. J gave up 3 bases and V 6 bases, and 4 bases lay outside the gene matches. Germline CDR1 is SGHRS and CDR2 is YFSETQ. The CDR3 contains 13 residues. Here the CDR3 DNA reads TGCGCCAGCACCGTACAGGGGGACACTGAAGCTTTCTTT. This translates into CASTVQGDTEAFF. The variable domain in full, with the rest retrieved from reference TRBV5-1 and TRBJ1-1, is KAGVTQTPRYLIKTRGQQVTLSCSPISGHRSVSWYQQTPGQGLQFLFEYFSETQRNKGNFPGRFSGRQFSNSRSEMNVSTLELGDSALYLCASTVQGDTEAFFGQGTRLTVV.

The rearrangement uses TRBV19 and TRBJ2-1; D is tentatively TRBD1 or TRBD2 (6 bases each). This CDR3 is 15 amino acids long. Per the germline V gene, CDR1 is LNHDA and CDR2 is SQIVND (reference sequence). The V end was cut by 8 bases, the J end by 0 bases, with 14 bases between. The CDR3 spells CASRVGGGSYNEQFF. The CDR3 DNA reads TGTGCCAGTCGGGTGGGGGGCGGCTCCTACAATGAGCAGTTCTTC.

Concerning this clonotype itself: A read error may account for a junction end that differs from germline. The V gene is TRBV20-1, the J gene TRBJ2-5; TRBD2 matches at 10 bases. From germline, CDR1 is DFQATT and CDR2 SNEGSKA (reference sequence). The CDR3 covers 18 residues. The CDR3 DNA is TGCTGTGCTAGAGATCTTGTCCTAGCGGGAGTTCGTGAAGAGACCCAGTACTTC. Protein sequence: CCARDLVLAGVREETQYF.

This clonotype has a handful of counts. The chain joins TRBV11-3 to TRBJ1-1; D gene uncertain. In germline, CDR1 is SGHNT, CDR2 YENEEA. This CDR3 region has 15 residues. Trimming removed 2 bases at V and 1 base at J, with 11 bases between. CDR3: CASSLYESPNTEAFF. The CDR3, as DNA: TGTGCCAGCAGCTTATATGAGTCCCCGAACACTGAAGCTTTCTTT.

This clonotype occurred a few times. J is TRBJ2-1 and V is TRBV7-3; D is uncertain. V was cut by 3 bases and J by 7 bases, with 10 bases left in between. Germline CDR1 reads SGHTA; CDR2 reads FQGTGA. CDR3 length: 13 residues. The CDR3 region is CASSLATRNEQFF. The CDR3 nucleotides read TGTGCCAGCAGCTTGGCGACGCGGAATGAGCAGTTCTTC.

A word on this clonotype: A read error may produce the germline difference seen at one junction end. The V call is TRBV7-2, the J call TRBJ2-1; TRBD1 matches 9 bases. The CDR3 covers 15 residues. Germline values: CDR1 SGHTA, CDR2 FQGNSA. The CDR3 DNA sequence: TGTGCCAGCAACTTAGGCGGACAGGGGAGGAATGAGCAGTTCTTC. Encoded protein: CASNLGGQGRNEQFF.

The rearrangement links TRBV29-1 to TRBJ2-7, with D possibly TRBD1 on 7 matching bases. Trimming left V 7 bases short and J 2 bases short, with 18 bases between. Germline V gene lookup returns CDR1 SQVTM and CDR2 ANQGSEA. CDR3 length equals 14 residues. CDR3 residues: CSGQGGETPYEQYF. The CDR3 bases are TGCAGCGGCCAGGGGGGAGAGACCCCCTACGAGCAGTACTTC.

This clonotype has at least ten counts. The gene calls are TRBV5-1 and TRBJ2-7; D remains unclear. Germline V gives CDR1 SGHRS, CDR2 YFSETQ. This CDR3 spans 13 amino acids. V was clipped by 4 bases and J by 7 bases, with 15 bases between them. CDR3 sequence reads: CASSQQTLEEQYF. Here the CDR3 DNA reads TGCGCCAGCAGCCAGCAGACTCTCGAGGAGCAGTACTTC.

Here the CDR3 DNA reads TGTGCCACCAGCAGAGATGGCAGCCCCAGCGGGAAGCAGTACTTC. Protein product: CATSRDGSPSGKQYF. This chain connects TRBV15 to TRBJ2-7; 7 nucleotides align to TRBD2. This CDR3 has 15 amino acids. V lost 0 bases and J lost 8; bases outside the gene matches: 10. The germline V gene has CDR1 LNHNV and CDR2 YYDKDF (reference sequence).

The genes are TRBV4-1 and TRBJ2-1; a possible D gene is TRBD1 (5 bases). Germline assignment: CDR1 MGHRA and CDR2 YSYEKL. The CDR3 length is 17 residues. V was clipped by 4 bases and J by 2 bases, with 18 bases between them. The DNA of the CDR3 is TGCGCCAGCAGCCCTCTCCCGACAGTTCCACCCTACAATGAGCAGTTCTTC. Amino acids: CASSPLPTVPPYNEQFF.